The next 3 T cell receptor beta chains were all read from a single sample in a study of blood T cell repertoires in COVID-19. Only in-frame clones appear in the TCRdb table, and some are missing; sequencing was by immunoSEQ multiplex PCR. This sample has 300,000 or so clones, with just under 90% found just once. The sequenced sample consisted of peripheral blood. These receptors were taken from a woman in her forties with acute or convalescent COVID-19.

The CDR3 nucleotides are TGTGCCAGCAGAGAAGGACAGGGTTGGGCCTACGAGCAGTACGTC. Protein: CASREGQGWAYEQYV. The V and J genes are TRBV6-1 and TRBJ2-7; 8 bases fit TRBD1. CDR3 length: 15 residues. The germline V gene has CDR1 MNHNS and CDR2 SASEGT.

The J gene is TRBJ2-1, the V gene TRBV5-1; 8 bases are shared with TRBD2. Trimming at V came to 0 bases and at J to 0 bases, leaving 8 bases not matched to a gene. The CDR3 consists of 18 residues. The V gene's germline CDR1 is SGHRS and CDR2 YFSETQ. CDR3 protein: CASSLALAGRRSYNEQFF. CDR3 DNA: TGCGCCAGCAGCTTGGCCCTAGCGGGCCGCCGCTCCTACAATGAGCAGTTCTTC.

The chain uses TRBV2 and TRBJ2-3; TRBD2 matches at 7 bases. CDR1 and CDR2 from the germline V gene are SNHLY and FYNNEI. The V segment lost 4 bases and the J segment 4 bases; nucleotides outside the gene matches: 8. CDR3 size: 15 residues. The CDR3 DNA sequence: TGTGCCAGCAGTGCCCGGACTAGTTGGCCAGATACGCAGTATTTT. It specifies CASSARTSWPDTQYF.